These 32 T cell receptor beta chains share one sample of origin, sequenced in a study of Graves' ophthalmopathy and Graves' hyperthyroidism. Transcripts of RNA were the source for amplifying TCR beta CDR3 regions. After a first-round RT-PCR with HTBI primers, a second-round multiplex PCR was run. TCRdb re-called the multiplex PCR reads through MiXCR, storing one row per CDR3 protein. The table shows 1 million to 1.3 million distinct CDR3 sequences, with about two fifths occurring only once. Sequenced material: peripheral blood or thyroid tissue (not recorded which). These receptors were obtained from an adult man with Graves' hyperthyroidism.

This clonotype has just a few counts. V usage is TRBV5-6 and J usage is TRBJ2-5; D ambiguous. The CDR3 sequence is 14 residues long. CDR1 SGHDT and CDR2 YYEEEE come from the germline V gene. V lost 1 base to trimming and J lost 3 bases, with 10 bases between them. The CDR3 DNA is TGTGCCAGCAGCTTGTTCGTGGAAAAAGAGACCCAGTACTTC. Protein: CASSLFVEKETQYF.

Only a few counts were recorded for this clonotype. The limits of the CDR3 on the DNA are not certain, so only TCRdb's listed CDR3 is given. J is TRBJ1-5 and V is TRBV20-1; the table's D call TRBD1 went unverified against the DNA. Germline CDR1 is DFQATT and CDR2 is SNEGSKA (reference sequence). The CDR3 region is 15 residues in length, termini included. The CDR3 here is CSARIFGAGDQPQHF.

The sample holds a few counts of this clonotype. The rearrangement links TRBV6-2 or TRBV6-3 to TRBJ2-5; D unclear. V shed 6 bases and J shed 2 bases, with 19 bases lying between them. Germline-derived CDR1 and CDR2 are MNHEY and SVGEGT. The CDR3 length is 16 residues. The CDR3 loop reads CASRRDASAMQETQYF. The CDR3 coding sequence is TGTGCCAGCAGAAGAGACGCCTCAGCGATGCAAGAGACCCAGTACTTC.

The chain combines TRBV7-2 with TRBJ2-2; 11 nucleotides align to TRBD1. The germline V gene encodes CDR1 SGHTA and CDR2 FQGNSA. This CDR3 is 16 amino acids long. J was trimmed by 5 bases and V by 5 bases; bases with no gene match: 7. CDR3: CASSRTGGGFTGELFF. DNA for the CDR3: TGTGCCAGCAGCCGGACAGGGGGCGGTTTTACCGGGGAGCTGTTTTTT.

In this sample, this clonotype turned up a few times. CDR3 DNA sequence: TGCGCCAGCAGCTTGACAGGTGCTATCTCTGGGGCCAACGTCCTGACTTTC. Translated: CASSLTGAISGANVLTF. The V and J genes are TRBV5-1 and TRBJ2-6, with D maybe TRBD1 (5 bases). The CDR3 has 17 amino acids. Germline loops: CDR1 SGHRS, CDR2 YFSETQ. Trimming took 1 base from V and 0 from J, leaving 11 bases between them.

This clonotype was counted only a few times. The CDR3 DNA reads as TGTGCCAGCAGTTCCTACGGAACCTCCGAGCAGTACTTC. Protein sequence: CASSSYGTSEQYF. This chain connects TRBV6-2 or TRBV6-3 to TRBJ2-7; no reliable D call. Germline lookup yields CDR1 MNHEY and CDR2 SVGEGT. Deletions cut 4 bases from V and 6 bases from J, with 13 bases between. The CDR3 covers 13 residues.

This clonotype was detected many times. The chain couples TRBV2 to TRBJ2-7; no firm D call. The CDR3 has 12 amino acids. Trimming pared 6 bases from V and 9 bases from J, leaving 15 bases between. Germline V gives CDR1 SNHLY, CDR2 FYNNEI. CDR3 nucleotides: TGTGCCAGCAGCGTCCGAGTGGGCGGGCAGTACTTC. This encodes CASSVRVGGQYF.

The chain joins TRBV4-3 to TRBJ1-1, with D unclear. V lost 4 bases and J 5 bases, leaving 14 bases between the germline ends. The CDR3 totals 14 residues. Germline lookup yields CDR1 LGHNA and CDR2 YSLEER. CDR3 sequence reads: CASSRDADGTEAFF. The CDR3 nucleotides are TGCGCCAGCAGCCGCGACGCGGACGGGACTGAAGCTTTCTTT.

The gene calls are TRBV7-9 and TRBJ2-7; D call uncertain. CDR1 is SEHNR, CDR2 FQNEAQ, per germline (reference sequence). Trimming cost V 2 bases and J 0 bases, with 14 bases left between them. The CDR3 sequence is 16 residues long. The CDR3, as DNA: TGTGCCAGCAGCTTATGTGGTGGGAAGAGCTCCTACGAGCAGTACTTC. Encoded protein: CASSLCGGKSSYEQYF.

This clonotype was found many times. The chain combines TRBV7-6 with TRBJ2-7; D gene ambiguous. The V end lost 4 bases, the J end lost 0 bases, and 10 bases lay between the germline ends. The CDR3 spans 14 residues. Germline values: CDR1 SGHVS, CDR2 FNYEAQ. This CDR3 is CASSSNLLSYEQYF. CDR3 DNA: TGTGCCAGCAGCTCCAACTTACTCTCCTACGAGCAGTACTTC.

V gene TRBV29-1 combines with J gene TRBJ1-6; TRBD1 matches at 10 bases. The V segment lost 6 bases and the J segment 6 bases; nucleotides outside the gene matches: 5. This CDR3 comprises 14 residues. The germline gives CDR1 SQVTM, CDR2 ANQGSEA. CDR3 in amino acids: CSVGDRGFNSPLHF. CDR3 nucleotides: TGCAGCGTGGGGGACAGGGGTTTTAATTCACCCCTCCACTTT.

This chain links TRBV7-9 with TRBJ2-5; weak D call: TRBD2 (5 bases). The length of the CDR3 is 13 residues. Germline V CDR1 and CDR2: SEHNR, FQNEAQ (reference sequence). V lost 5 bases and J 4 bases, leaving 11 bases between the germline ends. CDR3 loop: CASSTGVGETQYF. The DNA for the CDR3 is TGTGCCAGCAGCACCGGGGTTGGAGAGACCCAGTACTTC. The full variable domain, in which reference TRBV7-9 and TRBJ2-5 provide the parts outside the CDR3, is DTGVSQNPRHKITKRGQNVTFRCDPISEHNRLYWYRQTLGQGPEFLTYFQNEAQLEKSRLLSDRFSAERPKGSFSTLEIQRTEQGDSAMYLCASSTGVGETQYFGPGTRLLVL.

This clonotype was seen many times. The chain uses TRBV20-1 and TRBJ2-5; 12 bases fit TRBD2. CDR1 is DFQATT, CDR2 SNEGSKA, per germline (reference sequence). The CDR3 runs 15 residues. V trimming: 5 bases; J trimming: 5 bases; junction bases outside the gene matches: 9. DNA for the CDR3: TGCAGTGCTTCCCTTCGACTAGCGGGGGTTGAGACCCAGTACTTC. Translated, it gives CSASLRLAGVETQYF.

V usage is TRBV7-9 and J usage is TRBJ2-5; 9 bases agree with TRBD1. After removal of 5 bases from V and 5 bases from J, the junction contained 21 bases not matched to a gene. Germline V CDR1 and CDR2: SEHNR, FQNEAQ (reference sequence). The CDR3 is 19 residues long. CDR3: CASSPGTGKNRLKFETQYF. CDR3 DNA: TGTGCCAGCAGCCCGGGGACAGGGAAGAACCGTCTAAAGTTTGAGACCCAGTACTTC.

A note on this clonotype: The CDR3 end shows no conserved phenylalanine or tryptophan, and so a read error is likely. This rearrangement joins TRBV15 to TRBJ1-5; D unresolved. The germline gives CDR1 LNHNV, CDR2 YYDKDF (reference sequence). The CDR3 spans 14 residues. Trimming took off 0 bases at V and 5 bases at J, with 8 bases between the two ends. The CDR3 reads CATSRESDYQPQHS. The CDR3 DNA reads TGTGCCACCAGCAGAGAGAGTGATTATCAGCCCCAGCATTCT.

Comment on this clonotype: A read error is possible here, since a much larger clone lies one base away. The CDR3 region is CASSQEENMSTEAFF. CDR3 nucleotides: TGTGCCAGCAGCCAAGAGGAAAACATGAGCACTGAAGCTTTCTTT. The J gene is TRBJ1-1, the V gene TRBV4-2; D remains unclear. The CDR3 length is 15 residues. V dropped 0 bases and J dropped 4 bases, with 12 bases sitting between them. CDR1 is LGHNA and CDR2 is YNFKEQ in the germline V gene.

This clonotype occurred many times. The chain is built from TRBV9 and TRBJ2-7; 10 positions match TRBD1. The CDR3 is made up of 15 amino acids. Germline trimming cut 2 bases from V and 3 bases from J; bases unmatched to any gene: 5. From germline, CDR1 is SGDLS and CDR2 YYNGEE. Written as DNA, the CDR3 is TGTGCCAGCAGCGTTGCCGGGACAGGGGTCTACGAGCAGTACTTC. This encodes CASSVAGTGVYEQYF.

This clonotype was observed a few times. The CDR3 DNA follows: TGTGCCAGCAGTTGGAGACGGGACAATCAGCCCCAGCATTTT. Translating gives CASSWRRDNQPQHF. The chain combines TRBV12-3 or TRBV12-4 with TRBJ1-5; D gene ambiguous. The CDR3 totals 14 residues. V lost 4 bases and J 3 bases, leaving 10 bases between the germline ends.

V usage is TRBV20-1 and J usage is TRBJ1-5; D perhaps matches TRBD1 (5 bases). This CDR3 is 13 amino acids long. V lost 3 bases and J 4 bases, leaving 10 bases between the germline ends. Germline CDR1 and CDR2: DFQATT and SNEGSKA (reference sequence). The CDR3 region has the DNA TGCAGTGCTAGGATGGACACAAATCAGCCCCAGCATTTT. This sequence encodes CSARMDTNQPQHF.

This chain uses TRBV5-6 with TRBJ2-7; no clear D gene. This CDR3 is 15 amino acids long. The V and J ends lost 7 bases and 0 bases respectively, with 17 bases between them. Germline V CDR1 and CDR2: SGHDT, YYEEEE. Here the CDR3 reads CASGSTATHSYEQYF. The CDR3 DNA follows: TGTGCCAGCGGCTCGACGGCTACTCACTCCTACGAGCAGTACTTC.

The chain links TRBV10-3 to TRBJ1-3; D gene unclear. The CDR3 covers 11 residues. Germline CDR1 reads ENHRY; CDR2 reads SYGVKD. V was clipped by 6 bases and J by 4 bases, with 4 bases between them. This chain's CDR3 is CAISQGNTIYF. The CDR3 bases are TGTGCCATCAGCCAGGGAAACACCATATATTTT.

This clonotype showed up many times. V usage is TRBV7-9 and J usage is TRBJ1-1; D ambiguous. The germline CDR1 and CDR2 sequences are SEHNR and FQNEAQ (reference sequence). This CDR3 contains 17 residues. The V end was cut by 0 bases, the J end by 2 bases, with 16 bases between. Written as DNA, the CDR3 is TGTGCCAGCAGCTTAGCGCCCTTAGGAAGACCTAACACTGAAGCTTTCTTT. It encodes CASSLAPLGRPNTEAFF.

This clonotype has a count of ten or more. The rearrangement links TRBV19 to TRBJ1-5; 9 nucleotides match TRBD1. This CDR3 has 16 amino acids. Germline CDR1 is LNHDA and CDR2 is SQIVND (reference sequence). Losses at the gene ends were 6 bases for V and 1 base for J; bases not matched to a gene: 7. CDR3 region: CASRRQGVGSNQPQHF. Here the CDR3 DNA reads TGTGCCAGTAGGAGACAGGGGGTAGGGAGCAATCAGCCCCAGCATTTT.

Ten or more counts support this clonotype. The chain links TRBV7-2 to TRBJ1-5; D uncertain. V lost 5 bases, J lost 4 bases, and 9 bases lay in between. Germline lookup yields CDR1 SGHTA and CDR2 FQGNSA. The CDR3 extends over 13 amino acids. The CDR3 loop reads CASSPGMNQPQHF. CDR3 nucleotide sequence: TGTGCCAGCAGCCCAGGCATGAATCAGCCCCAGCATTTT.

This clonotype was seen repeatedly, ten times or more. The rearrangement joins TRBV5-1 to TRBJ1-1; unclear D gene. This CDR3 comprises 13 residues. V was shortened by 5 bases and J by 2 bases, with 10 bases between the two germline ends. CDR1 and CDR2 from the germline V gene are SGHRS and YFSETQ. DNA of the CDR3: TGCGCCAGCAGTGGCAGAATTAACACTGAAGCTTTCTTT. This codes for CASSGRINTEAFF.

The gene calls are TRBV10-3 and TRBJ2-2; 7 nucleotides agree with TRBD1. The V gene's germline CDR1 is ENHRY and CDR2 SYGVKD. This CDR3 spans 14 amino acids. The V and J ends lost 10 bases and 6 bases, in that order; junction bases with no gene match: 11. CDR3 residues: CASTNYRGSGELFF. The CDR3, as DNA: TGTGCCAGCACAAATTACAGGGGTTCCGGGGAGCTGTTTTTT.

This clonotype showed up many times. The V and J genes are TRBV20-1 and TRBJ2-5, with TRBD2 matching 11 bases. CDR1 and CDR2 from the germline V gene are DFQATT and SNEGSKA (reference sequence). This CDR3 spans 16 amino acids. V was clipped by 0 bases and J by 5 bases; unmatched bases: 8. Here the CDR3 reads CSARDAASGGRETQYF. DNA for the CDR3: TGCAGTGCTAGAGATGCGGCTAGCGGGGGGCGGGAGACCCAGTACTTC.

This sequence joins TRBV7-9 and TRBJ1-4; D ambiguous. The CDR3 is 15 residues long. Looked up from germline, CDR1 is SEHNR and CDR2 is FQNEAQ (reference sequence). Trimming removed 2 bases from V and 5 bases from J, with 12 bases in between. The DNA for the CDR3 is TGTGCCAGCAGCTTACGATCTGGGTTGAATGAAAAACTGTTTTTT. It translates to CASSLRSGLNEKLFF.

There are a few counts of this clonotype. This rearrangement joins TRBV10-3 to TRBJ2-7, with D maybe TRBD1 (6 bases). Germline lookup yields CDR1 ENHRY and CDR2 SYGVKD. This CDR3 region has 15 residues. V lost 10 bases and J lost 5, with 24 bases in between. CDR3 in amino acids: CATQGLGTPNHEQYF. CDR3 sequence (DNA): TGTGCCACCCAGGGGCTAGGGACACCGAACCACGAGCAGTACTTC.

This clonotype appeared a few times. The rearrangement links TRBV6-5 to TRBJ1-4, with 7 bases fitting TRBD1. The CDR3 contains 13 residues. Germline lookup yields CDR1 MNHEY and CDR2 SVGAGI. V lost 7 bases to trimming and J lost 5 bases; unmatched junction nucleotides: 4. The CDR3 is CASMRQGNEKLFF. For the CDR3, the DNA is TGTGCCAGCATGAGACAGGGAAATGAAAAACTGTTTTTT.

J is TRBJ1-5 and V is TRBV7-2; tentatively, D is TRBD1 (6 bases). The CDR3 length is 14 residues. Germline loops: CDR1 SGHTA, CDR2 FQGNSA. Trimming cost V 3 bases and J 3 bases, with 9 bases left between them. CDR3 amino acids: CASSFGGANQPQHF. The CDR3 DNA sequence: TGTGCCAGCAGCTTCGGGGGGGCCAATCAGCCCCAGCATTTT.

This clonotype has more than one count but fewer than ten. The chain has TRBV11-3 and TRBJ1-1; TRBD1 is a possible D gene (5 bases). This CDR3 has 18 amino acids. V was pared by 5 bases and J by 0 bases, with 22 bases between. CDR1 and CDR2 from the germline V gene are SGHNT and YENEEA. Here the CDR3 DNA reads TGTGCCAGCAGCCCCCCCGTGGCAGGGATCAGAATGAACACTGAAGCTTTCTTT. Protein product: CASSPPVAGIRMNTEAFF. Full variable domain (rest looked up from reference TRBV11-3 and TRBJ1-1): EAGVVQSPRYKIIEKKQPVAFWCNPISGHNTLYWYLQNLGQGPELLIRYENEEAVDDSQLPKDRFSAERLKGVDSTLKIQPAELGDSAVYLCASSPPVAGIRMNTEAFFGQGTRLTVV.